This T cell receptor (beta chain) is drawn from a study of blood T cells in healthy people across ages. As for the study in general: There was about one barcoded beta molecule captured by template switching per two T cells. Findings and limits, study-wide: Older age went with lower TCR beta diversity per million T cells, in a roughly linear way. Reliance upon unsorted PBMCs precluded definitive naive versus antigen-experienced comparison.

Using a J-beta primer mix together with a sample-barcoded 5' primer, a second PCR was run for roughly 6 to 11 cycles. From the 5' RACE reads, TCRdb called clonotypes with MiXCR, one entry per CDR3 protein. The sample records over a million distinct CDR3 sequences, 40% to 55% being singletons. This clonotype was observed a handful of times. What it recognizes is unknown. Germline V CDR1 and CDR2: DFQATT, SNEGSKA (reference sequence). V gave up 0 bases and J gave up 4 bases; unmatched junction bases: 5. This CDR3 contains 14 residues. Sequenced material: blood. The receptor was isolated from a woman in her fifties or sixties in good health. This chain joins TRBV20-1 and TRBJ2-7; 8 positions match TRBD2. DNA for the CDR3: TGCAGTGCTAGAGATGAAACTAGCGGTTACGAGCAGTACTTC. It translates to CSARDETSGYEQYF.